This T cell receptor (beta chain) comes out of a study of memory CD4+ T cells and cytomegalovirus serostatus. Single viable CD3+CD4+CD8-CD45RO+ cells were sorted as the memory CD4+ T cells. Positive selection with CD4 microbeads enriched total CD4+ T cells. Notes on the study in general: CMV serostatus prediction reached median AUC roughly 0.95, or 0.91 with US-trained model. Suggested: most of the CMV-linked TCR signature lies in CD4+ memory cells.

The method was immunoSEQ multiplex PCR; TCRdb's version includes in-frame clones alone and lacks a portion of them. Of some 54,000 clones in the sample, about 80% were seen once. A word on this clone: The antigen is undetermined.

Specimen: memory CD4+ T cells from blood. This TCR was sampled from an adult in good health and CMV-seropositive.

This CDR3 reads CASSEKENEQFF. CDR3 sequence (DNA): TGCGCCAGCAGTGAAAAAGAGAATGAGCAGTTCTTC. This chain joins TRBV10-1 and TRBJ2-1; D remains ambiguous. CDR1 and CDR2 from the germline V gene are WNHNN and SYGVQD (reference sequence). The CDR3 covers 12 residues. Deletions cut 3 bases from V and 7 bases from J, with 7 bases between.